These 26 T cell receptor beta chains originate from one sample sequenced in a study of T cells in women clearing cervical HPV infection. Method: immunoSEQ multiplex PCR; TCRdb's copy keeps in-frame clones and lacks some. This sample's table has approximately 31,000 clones. The sequenced material came from blood buffy coat. The source is a woman aged 18-70 years with a cervical HPV16 infection that either progressed to CIN3+ or cleared (not recorded which).

Details on this clone: Read sequence stops 3 residues before the CDR3 end, and the germline J gene provides the missing end. The V gene is TRBV19, the J gene TRBJ2-2; 9 bases match TRBD1. Germline loops: CDR1 LNHDA, CDR2 SQIVND (reference sequence). The junction had 9 bases not matched to a gene; V was cut back by 4 bases and J by 6 bases. This CDR3 region has 16 residues. CDR3 in amino acids: CASSTDRGWDPGELFF. CDR3 DNA (partial): TGTGCCAGTAGTACGGACAGGGGTTGGGATCCCGGGGAG.

A remark on this clone: The read comes to an end 3 residues before the CDR3 does, leaving the germline J gene to fill in the end. The chain combines TRBV10-1 with TRBJ2-7; 12 bases match TRBD2. J lost 1 base, V lost 7 bases, and 8 bases had no gene match. From germline, CDR1 is WNHNN and CDR2 SYGVQD (reference sequence). The CDR3 consists of 16 residues. The covered CDR3 bases are TGCGCCAGCAACGGACTAGCGGGATTTCTATCCTACGAG. As protein: CASNGLAGFLSYE. The entire CDR3 reads CASNGLAGFLSYEQYF.

Of note for this clone: The read terminates 3 residues before the CDR3 end, so the remaining end is supplied by the germline J gene. The chain uses TRBV28 and TRBJ2-7; a possible D gene is TRBD1 (6 bases). Trimming took 8 bases from V and 2 from J, leaving 13 bases between them. In germline, CDR1 is MDHEN, CDR2 SYDVKM. CDR3 length: 13 amino acids. The DNA read from the CDR3 is TGTGCCAGCCAACCGGGACAAGCCTACGAG. Translation gives CASQPGQAYE. The full-length CDR3 reads as CASQPGQAYEQYF.

A word on this clone: The read halts 3 residues ahead of the CDR3 end, with the missing end drawn from the germline J gene. The genes are TRBV5-8 and TRBJ2-7, with 7 positions matching TRBD2. CDR3 length: 15 residues. Trimming at V came to 0 bases and at J to 3 bases, leaving 6 bases not matched to a gene. The germline gives CDR1 SGHTS, CDR2 YDEGEE. CDR3 loop: CASSLAGEGGYEQYF. CDR3 DNA, as far as it was read: TGTGCCAGCAGCTTGGCGGGGGAGGGAGGCTACGAG.

With respect to this clone: The sequence runs out 3 residues before the end of the CDR3; the remainder is reconstructed from the germline J gene. The chain has TRBV19 and TRBJ1-2, with a tentative D call TRBD1 (6 bases). The germline CDR1 and CDR2 sequences are LNHDA and SQIVND (reference sequence). The CDR3 has 14 residues. V was clipped by 6 bases and J by 6 bases, with 17 bases between them. This CDR3 is CASSPLQGWDGYTF. The sequenced part of the CDR3 DNA is TGTGCCAGTAGCCCCCTACAGGGTTGGGATGGC.

In the case of this clone: The read falls 3 residues short of the CDR3 end, and the missing part is taken from the germline J gene. The J gene is TRBJ1-1, the V gene TRBV19, with unresolved D. This CDR3 contains 10 residues. CDR1 LNHDA and CDR2 SQIVND come from the germline V gene (reference sequence). The CDR3 bases that were read are TGTGCCAGTAGTGGGCCAGAA. Encoded protein: CASSGPE. The whole CDR3 protein is CASSGPEAFF.

As to this clone: The CDR3 extends 3 residues past the end of the read, so its final part is completed from the germline J gene. The chain couples TRBV6-4 to TRBJ2-3, with 9 bases lining up with TRBD2. Germline trimming cut 4 bases from V and 4 bases from J; bases unmatched to any gene: 6. This CDR3 comprises 15 residues. From germline, CDR1 is MRHNA and CDR2 SNTAGT. The CDR3 is CASSATSGHADTQYF. Incomplete CDR3 DNA: TGTGCCAGCAGTGCAACTAGCGGGCACGCAGATACG.

To note about this clone: The read is 3 residues too short to cover the CDR3 end, so that end is filled in from the germline J gene. The chain links TRBV7-2 to TRBJ1-1; D gene ambiguous. The CDR3 is made up of 14 amino acids. CDR1 and CDR2 from the germline V gene are SGHTA and FQGNSA. The V and J ends lost 1 base and 3 bases respectively, with 9 bases between them. The sequenced CDR3 bases are TGTGCCAGCAGCTTAGTTCGGGGAGACACTGAA. Translating gives CASSLVRGDTE. The entire CDR3 protein is CASSLVRGDTEAFF.

Comment on this clone: The sequence runs out 3 residues before the end of the CDR3; the remainder is reconstructed from the germline J gene. The chain uses TRBV7-8 and TRBJ1-6; no reliable D call. Trimming stripped 5 bases from V and 8 bases from J, with 10 bases between. This CDR3 has 13 residues. Per the germline V gene, CDR1 is SGHVS and CDR2 is FQNEAQ. The CDR3 sequence: CASSIRVDSPLHF. The DNA read from the CDR3 is TGTGCCAGCAGCATAAGGGTAGATTCACCC.

Notes on this clone: From the germline J gene comes the end of the CDR3, since the read stops 3 residues before it. The chain couples TRBV7-9 to TRBJ2-1; maybe TRBD2 (7 bases). The germline V and J ends were trimmed by 1 base and 8 bases, with 12 bases remaining between them. This CDR3 has 14 amino acids. Germline assignment: CDR1 SEHNR and CDR2 FQNEAQ (reference sequence). The CDR3 loop is CASSLGGGQHEQFF. The CDR3 bases that were read are TGTGCCAGCAGCTTAGGGGGGGGGCAGCATGAG.

By frequency, this clone is medium-sized (0.01 to 0.1%). Sequencing ends 3 residues short of the CDR3 end; the germline J gene provides the rest. The chain joins TRBV10-3 to TRBJ2-1, with 10 bases fitting TRBD2. J was trimmed by 0 bases and V by 6 bases; bases with no gene match: 8. There are 17 residues in the CDR3. Germline CDR1 is ENHRY and CDR2 is SYGVKD. The sequenced CDR3 bases are TGTGCCATCAGCGCTAGCGGGAGAGGGTCCTCCTACAATGAG. It translates to CAISASGRGSSYNE. Given in full, the CDR3 is CAISASGRGSSYNEQFF.

A word on this clone: The read gets to within 3 residues of the CDR3 end, and the germline J gene fills in the rest. V is TRBV11-2 and J is TRBJ2-3, with 10 bases matching TRBD1. This CDR3 is 13 amino acids long. Germline V gives CDR1 SGHAT, CDR2 FQNNGV. V lost 5 bases to trimming and J lost 6 bases; unmatched junction nucleotides: 2. CDR3 protein: CASSKDRGDTQYF. The part of the CDR3 DNA that was read is TGTGCCAGCAGCAAGGACAGGGGGGATACG.

Regarding this clone: Mismatch with germline at one junction end may stem from a read error. The read ends 3 residues shy of where the CDR3 ends; the end is completed using the germline J gene. The rearrangement links TRBV4-2 to TRBJ2-1, with 7 bases that match TRBD2. The CDR3 covers 17 residues. The germline V gene encodes CDR1 LGHNA and CDR2 YNFKEQ. CDR3 amino acids: CASSTQSSSGGVNEQFF. The covered CDR3 bases are TGCGCCAGCAGCACGCAGTCGTCTAGCGGAGGAGTCAATGAG.

Turning to this clone: The missing CDR3 end, 3 residues past where the read stops, is filled in from the germline J gene. The rearrangement uses TRBV28 and TRBJ2-7; no clear D gene. CDR1 MDHEN and CDR2 SYDVKM come from the germline V gene. The CDR3 covers 12 residues. Trimming removed 3 bases at V and 5 bases at J, with 8 bases between. This CDR3 is CASSLLGNEQYF. The DNA read from the CDR3 is TGTGCCAGCAGTTTGTTGGGCAACGAG.

Comment on this clone: The CDR3 extends 3 residues past the end of the read, so its final part is completed from the germline J gene. The chain joins TRBV6-4 to TRBJ2-3, with 13 bases fitting TRBD2. Germline V lookup: CDR1 MRHNA, CDR2 SNTAGT. The CDR3 is 15 amino acids. With 4 bases clipped from V and 3 bases from J, the junction kept 1 base outside the gene matches. CDR3 DNA (partial): TGTGCCAGCAGTGGACTAGCGGGAGGAACAGATACG. It specifies CASSGLAGGTDT. The whole CDR3 sequence reads CASSGLAGGTDTQYF.

Note on this clone: With the read ending 3 residues before the CDR3 end, the germline J gene is used to fill in that end. The chain is built from TRBV5-5 and TRBJ2-7; 7 nucleotides match TRBD1. V was pared by 2 bases and J by 3 bases, with 5 bases of the junction left unmatched. CDR1 is SGHKS, CDR2 YYEKEE, per germline (reference sequence). The CDR3 has 14 residues. CDR3 bases read: TGTGCCAGCAGCTTTCGACAGGGAAACTACGAG. It specifies CASSFRQGNYE. The CDR3 reads in full as CASSFRQGNYEQYF.

Worth noting for this clone: The read finishes 3 residues shy of the CDR3 end, and the germline J gene is used to complete it. This chain connects TRBV29-1 to TRBJ1-1, with D hard to call. The V end was cut by 0 bases, the J end by 4 bases, with 15 bases between. The CDR3 is 15 amino acids. CDR1 and CDR2 from the germline V gene are SQVTM and ANQGSEA. The DNA read from the CDR3 is TGCAGCGTTGAAGACATTGGGCAGGTGGGCACTGAA. It translates to CSVEDIGQVGTE. The whole CDR3 is CSVEDIGQVGTEAFF. Full variable domain (rest looked up from reference TRBV29-1 and TRBJ1-1): SAVISQKPSRDICQRGTSLTIQCQVDSQVTMMFWYRQQPGQSLTLIATANQGSEATYESGFVIDKFPISRPNLTFSTLTVSNMSPEDSSIYLCSVEDIGQVGTEAFFGQGTRLTVV.

Comment on this clone: The observed sequence ends 3 residues before the CDR3 terminus, with the missing tail filled in from the germline J gene. The chain has TRBV2 and TRBJ2-1, with D hard to call. Germline loops: CDR1 SNHLY, CDR2 FYNNEI. The CDR3 runs to 10 residues. V lost 7 bases and J 8 bases, leaving 6 bases between the germline ends. The CDR3 loop reads CASKGDEQFF. The CDR3 DNA, read in part, is TGTGCCAGCAAGGGCGATGAG.

Remarks on this clone: Read data end 3 residues before the CDR3 end; the end is taken from the germline J gene. V gene TRBV28 combines with J gene TRBJ2-3; D possibly corresponds to TRBD2 (5 bases). The ends were cut back, 2 bases at V and 6 bases at J, with 15 bases in the middle. Germline CDR1 and CDR2: MDHEN and SYDVKM. This CDR3 region has 15 residues. CDR3 in amino acids: CASSLRTPPGDTQYF. The covered CDR3 bases are TGTGCCAGCAGTTTAAGGACTCCTCCGGGCGATACG.

As to this clone: The read terminates 3 residues before the CDR3 end, so the remaining end is supplied by the germline J gene. The chain combines TRBV30 with TRBJ1-1, with a possible D match to TRBD1 (5 bases). The CDR3 is made up of 12 amino acids. CDR1 and CDR2 from the germline V gene are GTSNPN and SVGIG (reference sequence). Between the trimmed V and J ends, which lost 5 bases and 1 base, there was a span of 8 bases. The covered CDR3 bases are TGTGCCTGGGGACACCCGAACACTGAA. Translated: CAWGHPNTE. The full CDR3 sequence reads CAWGHPNTEAFF.

Of note for this clone: The read falls 3 residues short of the CDR3 end, and the missing part is taken from the germline J gene. V is TRBV11-1 and J is TRBJ1-1; 9 nucleotides match TRBD1. V lost 4 bases to trimming and J lost 5 bases; unmatched junction nucleotides: 5. In germline, CDR1 is SGHAT, CDR2 FQDESV (reference sequence). This CDR3 spans 14 amino acids. The CDR3 here is CASSSQGAGTEAFF. The part of the CDR3 DNA that was read is TGTGCCAGCAGCTCACAGGGGGCAGGGACTGAA.

A remark on this clone: Read sequence stops 3 residues before the CDR3 end, and the germline J gene provides the missing end. The chain recombines TRBV2 with TRBJ2-4; D is perhaps TRBD2 (6 bases). This CDR3 is 16 amino acids long. V was pared by 2 bases and J by 6 bases, with 17 bases between. Germline assignment: CDR1 SNHLY and CDR2 FYNNEI. The CDR3 sequence: CASSELGGVGSNIQYF. CDR3 DNA (partial): TGTGCCAGCAGTGAATTAGGCGGGGTCGGTTCAAACATT.

Comments on this clone: The CDR3 goes on 3 residues after the read ends, and that part is filled in from the germline J gene. The chain employs TRBV5-6 and TRBJ2-3; 8 bases line up with TRBD1. The germline V gene encodes CDR1 SGHDT and CDR2 YYEEEE. The CDR3 totals 12 residues. The CDR3 here is CASSEQGVSQYF. The part of the CDR3 DNA that was read is TGTGCCAGCAGTGAACAGGGGGTGTCG.

Worth noting for this clone: Coverage ceases 3 residues before the CDR3 finishes, and the germline J gene fills in the end. This rearrangement joins TRBV28 to TRBJ1-2, with TRBD1 as a possible D gene (5 bases). V was shortened by 6 bases and J by 5 bases, with 13 bases between the two germline ends. From germline, CDR1 is MDHEN and CDR2 SYDVKM. The CDR3 is made up of 13 amino acids. The sequenced CDR3 bases are TGTGCCAGCAGCCCGACAGACTGGTATGGC. This codes for CASSPTDWYG. The full CDR3 reads CASSPTDWYGYTF.

With regard to this clone: The CDR3 extends 3 residues past the end of the read, so its final part is completed from the germline J gene. The V and J genes are TRBV29-1 and TRBJ1-2, with D maybe TRBD1 (5 bases). V lost 7 bases to trimming and J lost 2 bases, with 11 bases between them. Germline CDR1 SQVTM, CDR2 ANQGSEA. The length of the CDR3 is 12 residues. CDR3 sequence: CSAQPGNYGYTF. The part of the CDR3 DNA that was read is TGCAGCGCACAACCAGGGAACTATGGC.

Notes on this clone: The CDR3 extends 3 residues past the end of the read, so its final part is completed from the germline J gene. This sequence joins TRBV20-1 and TRBJ2-5, with 9 bases matching TRBD2. Germline lookup yields CDR1 DFQATT and CDR2 SNEGSKA (reference sequence). The CDR3 sequence is 14 residues long. V shed 1 base and J 3 bases; nucleotides not matched to a gene: 3. Incomplete CDR3 DNA: TGCAGTGCTAGAGGGGCTAGCGGGGAAGAGACC. Translating gives CSARGASGEET. The full CDR3 protein is CSARGASGEETQYF.